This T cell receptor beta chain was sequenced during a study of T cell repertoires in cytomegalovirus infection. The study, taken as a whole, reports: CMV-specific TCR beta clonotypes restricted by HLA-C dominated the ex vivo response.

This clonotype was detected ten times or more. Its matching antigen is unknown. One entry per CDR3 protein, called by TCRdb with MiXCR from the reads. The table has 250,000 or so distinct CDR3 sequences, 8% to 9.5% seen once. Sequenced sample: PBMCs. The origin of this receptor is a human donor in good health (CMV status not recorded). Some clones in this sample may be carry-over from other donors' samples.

Here the CDR3 reads CAISEAGRTEAFF. The CDR3 nucleotides are TGTGCCATCAGTGAGGCAGGGAGGACTGAAGCTTTCTTT. This chain links TRBV10-3 with TRBJ1-1; D is perhaps TRBD1 (5 bases). The CDR3 sequence is 13 residues long. The V end lost 2 bases, the J end lost 5 bases, and 9 bases lay between the germline ends. Germline loops: CDR1 ENHRY, CDR2 SYGVKD.